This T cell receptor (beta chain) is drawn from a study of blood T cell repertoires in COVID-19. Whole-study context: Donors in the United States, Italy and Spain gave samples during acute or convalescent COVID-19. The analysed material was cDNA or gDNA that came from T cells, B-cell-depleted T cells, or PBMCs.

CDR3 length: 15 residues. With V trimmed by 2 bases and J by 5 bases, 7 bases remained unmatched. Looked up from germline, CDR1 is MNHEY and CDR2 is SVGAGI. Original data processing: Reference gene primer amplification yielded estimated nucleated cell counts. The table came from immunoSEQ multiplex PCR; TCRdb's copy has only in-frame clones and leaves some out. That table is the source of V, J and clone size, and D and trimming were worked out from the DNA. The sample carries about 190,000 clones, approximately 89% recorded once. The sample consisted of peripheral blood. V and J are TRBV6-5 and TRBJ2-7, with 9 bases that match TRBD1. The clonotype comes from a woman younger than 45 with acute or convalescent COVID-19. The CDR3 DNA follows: TGTGCCAGCAGTTACCGTACAGGGGGCTTCCACGAGCAGTACTTC. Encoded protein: CASSYRTGGFHEQYF.